This T cell receptor beta chain was recovered during a study of shared clonotypes between healthy human individuals. Broader study findings: The sole specimen, blood, was sampled, and tissue repertoires likely differ. Generation probability values for non-shared clonotypes were lower than those for clonotypes shared by all four donors.

Per the germline V gene, CDR1 is SEHNR and CDR2 is FQNEAQ (reference sequence). V shed 4 bases, J shed 2 bases, and the junction held 4 bases outside the gene matches. The CDR3 runs 14 residues. This clone showed up just once. Its matching antigen is unknown. Clones were read by immunoSEQ multiplex PCR, and TCRdb kept only the in-frame ones, dropping some. The sample shows 950,000 to 1,300,000 clones, about 80% of them seen only once. The sequence was obtained from a man aged 18 to 30 in good health. V is TRBV7-9 and J is TRBJ2-5, with 7 bases aligning to TRBD1. The sequenced sample consisted of memory CD4+ T cells sorted from blood. Subset denoted: CD45RA-negative fraction. The CDR3 coding sequence is TGTGCCAGCAGCTCAGGGGGACAGCAAGAGACCCAGTACTTC. Its protein product is CASSSGGQQETQYF.